Below are 20 T cell receptor beta chains sequenced from a single sample in a study of cytomegalovirus exposure and HLA in healthy donors. The primer mix had 60 Vbeta and 13 Jbeta primers. Sequencing was performed with immunoSEQ multiplex PCR; in TCRdb, only in-frame clones are kept and a portion is missing. The table lists over 85,000 clones, around three quarters of them singletons. The sequenced sample was PBMCs. All receptors come from a man between 35 and 55 years old in good health and CMV-seronegative.

This chain uses TRBV28 with TRBJ2-1; D perhaps matches TRBD1 (6 bases). V lost 3 bases to trimming and J lost 9 bases, with 9 bases between them. From germline, CDR1 is MDHEN and CDR2 SYDVKM. This CDR3 has 12 amino acids. The DNA of the CDR3 is TGTGCCAGCAGTTTGACAGGTCTTGAGCAGTTCTTC. Encoded protein: CASSLTGLEQFF.

This clone was recorded a few times. The rearrangement uses TRBV6-4 and TRBJ2-3; the match to TRBD2 covers 10 bases. After removal of 6 bases from V and 2 bases from J, the junction contained 11 bases not matched to a gene. CDR1 is MRHNA and CDR2 is SNTAGT in the germline V gene. The CDR3 contains 17 residues. CDR3 DNA sequence: TGTGCCAGCAGAGGAGGTCTAGCGGGGGCCTACACAGATACGCAGTATTTT. Its protein product is CASRGGLAGAYTDTQYF.

This clone has just a few counts. This rearrangement joins TRBV5-6 to TRBJ2-3; 7 bases are a match to TRBD1. Per germline, CDR1 SGHDT and CDR2 YYEEEE. With V trimmed by 5 bases and J by 4 bases, 4 bases remained unmatched. This CDR3 has 13 amino acids. CDR3 coding DNA: TGTGCCAGCAGTCTTGGGACAGCAGATACGCAGTATTTT. Translating gives CASSLGTADTQYF.

The gene calls are TRBV7-2 and TRBJ1-6; D not resolved. Germline lookup yields CDR1 SGHTA and CDR2 FQGNSA. The CDR3 is 12 residues long. Trimming took off 2 bases at V and 7 bases at J, with 3 bases between the two ends. The DNA of the CDR3 is TGTGCCAGCAGCTTACAAAATTCACCCCTCCACTTT. It encodes CASSLQNSPLHF.

The CDR3 DNA reads TGTGCCAGCAGTGCCGGATACAGGGGTACCACCTTC. Its protein is CASSAGYRGTTF. The genes are TRBV28 and TRBJ1-2; 7 bases line up with TRBD1. The germline gives CDR1 MDHEN, CDR2 SYDVKM. The CDR3 loop spans 12 amino acids. Germline trimming cut 5 bases from V and 13 bases from J; bases unmatched to any gene: 10.

A few counts support this clone. The J gene is TRBJ2-1, the V gene TRBV11-2; 11 bases match TRBD1. The CDR3 has 18 residues. CDR1 is SGHAT, CDR2 FQNNGV, per germline. V lost 2 bases, J lost 6 bases, and 12 bases stayed unmatched. The CDR3 protein is CASSLIFPGQGAFNEQFF. The CDR3 DNA is TGTGCCAGCAGCTTAATATTCCCCGGACAGGGGGCCTTCAATGAGCAGTTCTTC. Filled out from reference TRBV11-2 and TRBJ2-1, the complete variable domain reads EAGVAQSPRYKIIEKRQSVAFWCNPISGHATLYWYQQILGQGPKLLIQFQNNGVVDDSQLPKDRFSAERLKGVDSTLKIQPAKLEDSAVYLCASSLIFPGQGAFNEQFFGPGTRLTVL.

This clone was seen a single time. The chain employs TRBV19 and TRBJ2-5, with 7 bases matching TRBD2. Germline-derived CDR1 and CDR2 are LNHDA and SQIVND (reference sequence). Losses at the gene ends were 6 bases for V and 3 bases for J; bases not matched to a gene: 7. The CDR3 length is 14 residues. CDR3 residues: CASSPLATEETQYF. The CDR3 DNA reads as TGTGCCAGTAGCCCACTAGCGACAGAAGAGACCCAGTACTTC.

J is TRBJ2-3 and V is TRBV6-4; D not resolved. This CDR3 contains 14 residues. Trimming left V 0 bases short and J 4 bases short, with 8 bases between. Germline values: CDR1 MRHNA, CDR2 SNTAGT. This CDR3 reads CASSDSGEADTQYF. In DNA, the CDR3 is TGTGCCAGCAGTGACTCGGGTGAGGCAGATACGCAGTATTTT.

The chain recombines TRBV5-8 with TRBJ2-5; 9 bases are a match to TRBD1. V shed 3 bases, J shed 5 bases, and the junction held 8 bases outside the gene matches. Germline CDR1 SGHTS, CDR2 YDEGEE. The CDR3 extends over 15 amino acids. CDR3 nucleotide sequence: TGTGCCAGCAGCTACACAGGGGGCGCCGGGGAGACCCAGTACTTC. Translation: CASSYTGGAGETQYF.

The J gene is TRBJ1-1, the V gene TRBV6-5; 7 positions match TRBD1. V gave up 6 bases and J gave up 5 bases; unmatched junction bases: 9. Germline values: CDR1 MNHEY, CDR2 SVGAGI. The CDR3 sequence is 14 residues long. CDR3 protein: CASSLTQGVTEAFF. CDR3 DNA sequence: TGTGCCAGCAGCCTTACCCAGGGGGTTACTGAAGCTTTCTTT.

The CDR3 region has the DNA TGTGCCAGCAGCTTAGTAGCGTTGGGGTCCCTCTCCTACGAGCAGTACTTC. Translating gives CASSLVALGSLSYEQYF. The V call is TRBV7-2, the J call TRBJ2-7; D might be TRBD2 (5 bases). Trimming took off 1 base at V and 0 bases at J, with 16 bases between the two ends. CDR3 length equals 17 residues. Germline-derived CDR1 and CDR2 are SGHTA and FQGNSA. Full variable domain (rest looked up from reference TRBV7-2 and TRBJ2-7): GAGVSQSPSNKVTEKGKDVELRCDPISGHTALYWYRQSLGQGLEFLIYFQGNSAPDKSGLPSDRFSAERTGGSVSTLTIQRTQQEDSAVYLCASSLVALGSLSYEQYFGPGTRLTVT.

As DNA, the CDR3 is TGTGCCAGCAGCCAAGATACTACCTTTTTAGCCAAAAACATTCAGTACTTC. Translation: CASSQDTTFLAKNIQYF. The chain uses TRBV4-2 and TRBJ2-4, with no clear D. The CDR3 contains 17 residues. V lost 0 bases and J 0 bases, leaving 12 bases between the germline ends. In germline, CDR1 is LGHNA, CDR2 YNFKEQ.

V is TRBV19 and J is TRBJ1-4; D perhaps matches TRBD1 (6 bases). Trimming left V 6 bases short and J 8 bases short, with 19 bases between. This CDR3 has 15 amino acids. Germline V gives CDR1 LNHDA, CDR2 SQIVND (reference sequence). CDR3 amino acids: CASSHFPGAEEKLFF. In DNA, the CDR3 is TGTGCCAGTAGCCATTTTCCAGGGGCAGAGGAAAAACTGTTTTTT.

The chain is built from TRBV2 and TRBJ2-5, with TRBD1 matching over 7 bases. CDR1 and CDR2 (germline): SNHLY, FYNNEI. The CDR3 consists of 13 residues. The junction had 5 bases not matched to a gene; V was cut back by 5 bases and J by 5 bases. This chain's CDR3 is CASSRDRGETQYF. CDR3 DNA: TGTGCCAGCAGTCGGGACAGAGGGGAGACCCAGTACTTC.

The chain carries TRBV4-1 and TRBJ1-6, with D tentatively TRBD1 (6 bases). The CDR3 loop spans 16 amino acids. Germline V lookup: CDR1 MGHRA, CDR2 YSYEKL. Trimming took off 2 bases at V and 7 bases at J, with 15 bases between the two ends. The CDR3 here is CASSQIAAGANSPLHF. The CDR3 DNA reads TGCGCCAGCAGCCAAATCGCAGCAGGGGCAAATTCACCCCTCCACTTT.

The chain links TRBV4-3 to TRBJ2-1; D perhaps matches TRBD2 (6 bases). This CDR3 is 16 amino acids long. Trimming removed 0 bases at V and 3 bases at J, with 12 bases between. Germline assignment: CDR1 LGHNA and CDR2 YSLEER. CDR3 residues: CASSQDAREFYNEQFF. CDR3 DNA sequence: TGCGCCAGCAGCCAAGATGCCCGGGAGTTCTACAATGAGCAGTTCTTC.

This clone appeared a single time. This chain uses TRBV5-1 with TRBJ2-1; TRBD2 aligns across 10 bases. CDR1 is SGHRS, CDR2 YFSETQ, per germline. V lost 1 base, J lost 2 bases, and 6 bases stayed unmatched. CDR3 size: 17 residues. This CDR3 reads CASSLLSAGGPYNEQFF. The CDR3 DNA sequence: TGCGCCAGCAGCTTGTTATCAGCGGGGGGGCCCTACAATGAGCAGTTCTTC.

V usage is TRBV4-1 and J usage is TRBJ1-1; TRBD1 is a possible D gene (5 bases). This CDR3 has 17 residues. Trimming left V 5 bases short and J 2 bases short, with 21 bases between. CDR1 is MGHRA, CDR2 YSYEKL, per germline. CDR3 nucleotides: TGCGCCAGCAGCAAAGCCGATTTAATGACAGTAAACACTGAAGCTTTCTTT. Protein sequence: CASSKADLMTVNTEAFF.

This chain connects TRBV28 to TRBJ2-1; the match to TRBD2 covers 9 bases. Germline CDR1 MDHEN, CDR2 SYDVKM. This CDR3 region has 15 residues. V was pared by 6 bases and J by 7 bases, with 10 bases of the junction left unmatched. CDR3 protein: CASRPTMREGNEQFF. CDR3 nucleotides: TGTGCCAGCAGGCCAACTATGCGGGAGGGAAATGAGCAGTTCTTC.

V gene TRBV7-2 combines with J gene TRBJ2-7; no reliable D call. The CDR3 totals 13 residues. V lost 5 bases and J lost 2, with 10 bases in between. Germline CDR1 SGHTA, CDR2 FQGNSA. CDR3 in DNA: TGTGCCAGCAGCCAACCCCCTACCTACGAGCAGTACTTC. It encodes CASSQPPTYEQYF.